The clone carrying this T cell receptor beta chain has more than one count but fewer than ten. Per the authors' pipeline: Reference gene primer amplification yielded estimated nucleated cell counts. Profiled with immunoSEQ multiplex PCR; TCRdb holds only in-frame clones, not every one. The DNA gave D and trimming, while V, J and clone size come from that table. The table records about 100,000 clones, 80% to 90% of them present only once. The CDR3 totals 13 residues. Germline CDR1 is SNHLY and CDR2 is FYNNEI. J gave up 6 bases and V 7 bases, and 8 bases lay outside the gene matches. The entry originates in a study of blood T cell repertoires in COVID-19. Study-level background: Acute and convalescent COVID-19 samples came from the United States, Italy and Spain. PBMCs, B-cell-depleted T cells, or T cells provided the cDNA or gDNA that made up the material.

Specimen: peripheral blood. The chain combines TRBV2 with TRBJ2-7, with 8 nucleotides matching TRBD1. The origin of this receptor is a human donor in a cohort sampled during active COVID-19. For the CDR3, the DNA is TGTGCCAGCACCACGGACAGGGCGGGCGAGCAGTACTTC. As protein: CASTTDRAGEQYF.